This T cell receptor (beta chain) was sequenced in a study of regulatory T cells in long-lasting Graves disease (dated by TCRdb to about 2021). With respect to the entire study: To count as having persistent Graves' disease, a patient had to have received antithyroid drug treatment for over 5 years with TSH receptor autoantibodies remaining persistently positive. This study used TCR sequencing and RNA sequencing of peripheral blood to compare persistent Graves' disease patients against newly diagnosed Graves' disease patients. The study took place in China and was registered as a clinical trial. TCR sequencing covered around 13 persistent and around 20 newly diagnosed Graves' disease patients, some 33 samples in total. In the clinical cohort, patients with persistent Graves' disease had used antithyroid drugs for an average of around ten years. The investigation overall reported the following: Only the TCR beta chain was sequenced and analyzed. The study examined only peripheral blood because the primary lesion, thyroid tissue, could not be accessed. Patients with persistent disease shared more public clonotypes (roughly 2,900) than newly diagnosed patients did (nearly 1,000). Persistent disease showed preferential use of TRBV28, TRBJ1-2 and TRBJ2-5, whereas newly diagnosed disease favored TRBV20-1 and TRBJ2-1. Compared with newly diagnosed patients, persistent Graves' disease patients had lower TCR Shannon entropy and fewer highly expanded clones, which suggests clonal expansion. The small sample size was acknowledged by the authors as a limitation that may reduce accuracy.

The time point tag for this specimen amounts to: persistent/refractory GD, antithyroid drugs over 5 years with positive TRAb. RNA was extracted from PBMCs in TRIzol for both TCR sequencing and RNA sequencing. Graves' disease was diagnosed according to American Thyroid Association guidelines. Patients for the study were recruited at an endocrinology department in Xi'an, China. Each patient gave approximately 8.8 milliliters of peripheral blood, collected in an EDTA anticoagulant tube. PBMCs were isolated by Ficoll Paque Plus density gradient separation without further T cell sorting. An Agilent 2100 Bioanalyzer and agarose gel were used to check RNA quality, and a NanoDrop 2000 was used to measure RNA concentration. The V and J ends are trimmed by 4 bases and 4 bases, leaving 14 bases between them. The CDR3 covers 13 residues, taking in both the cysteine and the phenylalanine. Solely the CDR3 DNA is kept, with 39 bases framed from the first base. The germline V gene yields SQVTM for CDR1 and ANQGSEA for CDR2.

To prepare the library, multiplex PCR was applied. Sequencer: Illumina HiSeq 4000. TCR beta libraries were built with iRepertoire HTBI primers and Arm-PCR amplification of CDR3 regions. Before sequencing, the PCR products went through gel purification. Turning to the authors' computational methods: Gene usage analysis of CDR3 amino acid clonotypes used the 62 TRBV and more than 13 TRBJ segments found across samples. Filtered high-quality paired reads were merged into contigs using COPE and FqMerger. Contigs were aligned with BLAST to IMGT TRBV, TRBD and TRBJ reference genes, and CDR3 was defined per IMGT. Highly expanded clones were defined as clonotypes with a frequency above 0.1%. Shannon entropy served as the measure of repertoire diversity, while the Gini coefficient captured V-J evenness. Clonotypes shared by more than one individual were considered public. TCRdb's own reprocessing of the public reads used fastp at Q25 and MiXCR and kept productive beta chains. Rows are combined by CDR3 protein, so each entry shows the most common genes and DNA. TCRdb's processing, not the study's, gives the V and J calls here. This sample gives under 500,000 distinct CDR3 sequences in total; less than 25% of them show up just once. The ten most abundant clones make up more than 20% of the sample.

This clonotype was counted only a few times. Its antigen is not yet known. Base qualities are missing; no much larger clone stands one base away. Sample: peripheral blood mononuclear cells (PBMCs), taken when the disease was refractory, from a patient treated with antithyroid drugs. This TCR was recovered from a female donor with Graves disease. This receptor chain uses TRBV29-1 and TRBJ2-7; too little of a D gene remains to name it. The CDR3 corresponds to CSVAMRLGYEQYF. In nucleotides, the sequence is TGCAGCGTTGCGATGCGTTTAGGGTACGAGCAGTACTTC.